Listed below are T cell receptor beta chains from one sample, sequenced in a study of human T cells and chemical hapten exposure. One entry per CDR3 protein results from TCRdb running MiXCR on the RACE reads. Altogether 300,000 to 350,000 distinct CDR3 sequences are present, about 7% being singletons, with the ten largest covering around 8.2%. This sample comprised whole blood, obtained in connection with sensitization to the hapten diphenylcyclopropenone (DPC). These receptors originate from a woman in her late teens or twenties with alopecia areata. Some clones in this sample may be carry-over from other donors' samples. CDR3s include the opening cysteine and the closing phenylalanine or tryptophan. Fields, in order: D gene, clone size, V gene, CDR3 length, J gene, CDR3 protein, CDR3 DNA. D genes are given only for firm matches. Only some rows state a clone size, as once, few, many or a class for expanded clones.

-	-	TRBV4-1	15	TRBJ2-2	CASALTSSNTGELFF	TGCGCCAGCGCCCTGACCTCCTCGAACACCGGGGAGCTGTTTTTT
-	few	TRBV6-2/TRBV6-3	13	TRBJ2-2	CASSRTHTGELFF	TGTGCCAGCAGCCGAACTCACACCGGGGAGCTGTTTTTT
-	many	TRBV18	16	TRBJ2-6	CASSRELASGANVLTF	TGTGCCAGCTCACGCGAATTGGCCTCTGGGGCCAACGTCCTGACTTTC
-	-	TRBV11-1	19	TRBJ2-4	CASSSRENRFGSAKNIQYF	TGTGCCAGCAGCTCCCGCGAGAACAGGTTCGGGTCAGCCAAAAACATTCAGTACTTC
TRBD1	few	TRBV7-2	15	TRBJ2-3	CASSAYRGSTDTQYF	TGTGCCAGCAGCGCATACAGGGGGAGCACAGATACGCAGTATTTT
TRBD1	-	TRBV20-1	13	TRBJ1-2	CSAVTGVNYGYTF	TGCAGTGCTGTCACAGGGGTTAACTATGGCTACACCTTC
TRBD2	few	TRBV28	15	TRBJ2-1	CASSLRLAGGNEQFF	TGTGCCAGCAGTTTGCGGCTAGCGGGGGGGAATGAGCAGTTCTTC
TRBD1	-	TRBV28	16	TRBJ2-7	CASLIAGRGSPYEQYF	TGTGCCAGCCTTATCGCCGGCAGGGGGTCCCCCTACGAGCAGTACTTC
-	-	TRBV6-5	14	TRBJ1-2	CASSYRQGRYGYTF	TGTGCCAGCAGTTACCGGCAGGGCCGCTATGGCTACACCTTC
-	-	TRBV12-3/TRBV12-4	13	TRBJ2-5	CASSRGHQETQYF	TGTGCCAGCAGCCGGGGCCACCAAGAGACCCAGTACTTC
-	many	TRBV29-1	15	TRBJ2-3	CSVEGGAPSTDTQYF	TGCAGCGTTGAAGGGGGAGCACCTAGCACAGATACGCAGTATTTT
-	many	TRBV12-3/TRBV12-4	16	TRBJ1-1	CASSGNRVQLNTEAFF	TGTGCCAGCAGTGGAAACAGGGTCCAGCTGAACACTGAAGCTTTCTTT
-	few	TRBV27	15	TRBJ2-1	CASRMGESSYNEQFF	TGTGCCAGCAGGATGGGCGAGAGCTCCTACAATGAGCAGTTCTTC
-	many	TRBV12-3/TRBV12-4	14	TRBJ2-7	CASSPYRDWEEQYF	TGTGCCAGCAGTCCTTACCGGGACTGGGAAGAGCAGTACTTC